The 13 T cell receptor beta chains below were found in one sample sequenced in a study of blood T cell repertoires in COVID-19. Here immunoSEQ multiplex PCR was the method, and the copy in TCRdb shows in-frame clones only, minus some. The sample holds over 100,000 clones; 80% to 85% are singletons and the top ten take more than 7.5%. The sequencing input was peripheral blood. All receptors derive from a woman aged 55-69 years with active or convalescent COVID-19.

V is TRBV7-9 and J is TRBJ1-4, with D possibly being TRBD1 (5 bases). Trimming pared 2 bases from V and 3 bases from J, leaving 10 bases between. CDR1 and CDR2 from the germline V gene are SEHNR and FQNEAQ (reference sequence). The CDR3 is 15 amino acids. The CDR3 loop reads CASSLRGSANEKLFF. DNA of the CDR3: TGTGCCAGCAGCTTAAGGGGTTCAGCTAATGAAAAACTGTTTTTT.

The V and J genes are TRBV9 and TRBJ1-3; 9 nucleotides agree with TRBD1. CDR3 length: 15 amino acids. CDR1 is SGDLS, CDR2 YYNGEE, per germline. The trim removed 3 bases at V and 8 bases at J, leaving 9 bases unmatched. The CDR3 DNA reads TGTGCCAGCAGCGCGGGACAGGGTCGGTCAGACACCATATATTTT. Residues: CASSAGQGRSDTIYF.

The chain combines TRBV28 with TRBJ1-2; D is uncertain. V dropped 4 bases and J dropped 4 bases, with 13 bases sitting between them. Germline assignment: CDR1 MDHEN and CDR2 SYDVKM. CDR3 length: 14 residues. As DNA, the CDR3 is TGTGCCAGCAGTTCCTCTGTATCTGTCTATGGCTACACCTTC. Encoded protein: CASSSSVSVYGYTF.

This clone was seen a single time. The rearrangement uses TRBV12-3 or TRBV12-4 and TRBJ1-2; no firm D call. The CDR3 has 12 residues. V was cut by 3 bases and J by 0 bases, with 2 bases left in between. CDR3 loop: CASSFTNYGYTF. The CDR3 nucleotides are TGTGCCAGCAGTTTTACTAACTATGGCTACACCTTC.

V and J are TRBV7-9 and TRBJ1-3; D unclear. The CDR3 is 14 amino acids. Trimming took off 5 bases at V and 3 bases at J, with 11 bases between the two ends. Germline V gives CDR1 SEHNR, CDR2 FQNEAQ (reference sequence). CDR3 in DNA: TGTGCCAGCAGCCGTCGGGTAGATGGAAACACCATATATTTT. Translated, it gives CASSRRVDGNTIYF. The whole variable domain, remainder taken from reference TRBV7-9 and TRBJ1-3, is DTGVSQNPRHKITKRGQNVTFRCDPISEHNRLYWYRQTLGQGPEFLTYFQNEAQLEKSRLLSDRFSAERPKGSFSTLEIQRTEQGDSAMYLCASSRRVDGNTIYFGEGSWLTVV.

CDR3 sequence reads: CASSTSLAGGTTLMQYF. Written as DNA, the CDR3 is TGCGCCAGCAGTACTTCACTAGCGGGAGGGACCACTCTCATGCAGTATTTT. V usage is TRBV4-3 and J usage is TRBJ2-3, with TRBD2 matching over 13 bases. The CDR3 consists of 17 residues. Trimming took 6 bases from V and 11 from J; bases not matched to a gene: 17. Germline V gives CDR1 LGHNA, CDR2 YSLEER.

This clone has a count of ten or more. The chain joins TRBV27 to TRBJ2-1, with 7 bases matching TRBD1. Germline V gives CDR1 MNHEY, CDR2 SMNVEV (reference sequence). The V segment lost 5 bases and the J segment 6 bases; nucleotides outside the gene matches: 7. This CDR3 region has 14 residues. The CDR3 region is CASSNRDSLNEQFF. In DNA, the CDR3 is TGTGCCAGCAGTAACCGGGACAGCCTCAATGAGCAGTTCTTC.

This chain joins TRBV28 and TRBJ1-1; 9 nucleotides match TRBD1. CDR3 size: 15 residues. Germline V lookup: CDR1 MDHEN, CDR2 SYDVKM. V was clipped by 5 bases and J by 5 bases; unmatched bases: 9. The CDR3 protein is CASSPGTGWRTEAFF. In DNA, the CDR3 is TGTGCCAGCAGTCCCGGGACAGGGTGGAGGACTGAAGCTTTCTTT.

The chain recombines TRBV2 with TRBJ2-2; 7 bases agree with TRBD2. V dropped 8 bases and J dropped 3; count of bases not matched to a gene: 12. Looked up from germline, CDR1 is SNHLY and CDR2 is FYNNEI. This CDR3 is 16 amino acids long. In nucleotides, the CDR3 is TGTGCCAGCGGTTCGGCGAGCGGGATTGACACCGGGGAGCTGTTTTTT. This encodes CASGSASGIDTGELFF.

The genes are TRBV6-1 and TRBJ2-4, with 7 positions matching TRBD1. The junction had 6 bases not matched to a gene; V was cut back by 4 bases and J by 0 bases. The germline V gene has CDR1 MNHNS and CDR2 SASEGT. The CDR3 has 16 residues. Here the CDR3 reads CASSGGNRGAKNIQYF. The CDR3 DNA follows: TGTGCCAGCAGTGGGGGGAACAGGGGAGCCAAAAACATTCAGTACTTC.

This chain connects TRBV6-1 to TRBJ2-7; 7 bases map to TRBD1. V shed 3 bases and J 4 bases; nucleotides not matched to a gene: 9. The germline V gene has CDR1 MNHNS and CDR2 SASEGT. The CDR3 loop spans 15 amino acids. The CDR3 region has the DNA TGTGCCAGCAGTGACAAGACAGGGCGTGGGTACGAGCAGTACGTC. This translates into CASSDKTGRGYEQYV.

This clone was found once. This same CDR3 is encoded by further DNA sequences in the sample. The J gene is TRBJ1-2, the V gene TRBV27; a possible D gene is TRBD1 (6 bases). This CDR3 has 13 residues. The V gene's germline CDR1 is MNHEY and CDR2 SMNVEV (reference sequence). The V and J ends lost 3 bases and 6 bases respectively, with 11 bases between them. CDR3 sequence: CASSFRQGNGYTF. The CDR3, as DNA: TGTGCCAGCAGTTTTAGGCAGGGGAATGGCTACACCTTC.

CDR3 amino acids: CASSHLGQTAEAFF. CDR3 bases: TGTGCCAGCAGCCACCTTGGACAGACGGCTGAAGCTTTCTTT. The rearrangement joins TRBV3-1 (or the pseudogene TRBV3-2) to TRBJ1-1, with D perhaps TRBD1 (6 bases). Trimming cost V 3 bases and J 6 bases, with 14 bases left between them. CDR1 is LGHDT, CDR2 YNNKEL, per germline (reference sequence). The CDR3 is 14 residues long.